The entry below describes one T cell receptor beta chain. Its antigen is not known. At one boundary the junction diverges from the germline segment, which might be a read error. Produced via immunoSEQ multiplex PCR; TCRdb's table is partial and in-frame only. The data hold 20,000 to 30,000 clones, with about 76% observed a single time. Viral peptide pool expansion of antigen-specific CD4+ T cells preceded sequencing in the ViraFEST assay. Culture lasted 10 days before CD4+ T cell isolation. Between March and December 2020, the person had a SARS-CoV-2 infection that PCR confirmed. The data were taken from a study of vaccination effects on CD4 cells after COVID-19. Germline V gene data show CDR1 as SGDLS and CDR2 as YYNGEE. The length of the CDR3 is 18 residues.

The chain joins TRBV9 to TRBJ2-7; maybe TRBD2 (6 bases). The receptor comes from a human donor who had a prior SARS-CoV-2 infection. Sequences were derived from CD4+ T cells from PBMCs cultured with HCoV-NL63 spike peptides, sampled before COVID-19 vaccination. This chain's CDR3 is CASSVGAGWGLGSDEQYF. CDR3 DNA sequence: TGTGCCAGCAGCGTAGGTGCGGGGTGGGGATTGGGCTCCGACGAGCAGTACTTC.